Below are 2 T cell receptor beta chains sequenced from a single sample in a study of memory CD4+ T cells and cytomegalovirus serostatus (dated by TCRdb to the late 2010s). Single viable CD3+CD4+CD8-CD45RO+ cells were sorted as memory CD4+ T cells on a FACSAria II. The method was the immunoSEQ multiplex PCR assay. TCRdb carries this immuneACCESS record with in-frame sequences only. Its versions omit some clonotypes, under half of them owing to an unresolved V gene in the studies checked, with the rest unexplained. The sample data list tens of thousands of clones, and about three quarters of these were observed just once. 0.5% to 0.65% of the sample lies in the top ten. Sequenced input: memory CD4+ T cells from blood. The source of these receptors is an adult in good health and CMV-seronegative.

The chain employs TRBV19 and TRBJ2-1; 9 bases fit TRBD1. V trimming: 10 bases; J trimming: 7 bases; junction bases outside the gene matches: 11. The CDR3 covers 14 residues. Germline V lookup: CDR1 LNHDA, CDR2 SQIVND (reference sequence). CDR3 DNA sequence: TGTGCCAAGAGGGGGACAGGGCAGGTGAATGAGCAGTTCTTC. Translation: CAKRGTGQVNEQFF. Looking up the rest from reference TRBV19 and TRBJ2-1 gives the full variable domain: DGGITQSPKYLFRKEGQNVTLSCEQNLNHDAMYWYRQDPGQGLRLIYYSQIVNDFQKGDIAEGYSVSREKKESFPLTVTSAQKNPTAFYLCAKRGTGQVNEQFFGPGTRLTVL.

V is TRBV5-6 and J is TRBJ1-5; 7 nucleotides match TRBD1. V lost 0 bases, J lost 5 bases, and 5 bases stayed unmatched. CDR1 and CDR2 (germline): SGHDT, YYEEEE. CDR3 length equals 15 residues. The CDR3 spells CASSLDRGADQPQHF. The CDR3 DNA reads as TGTGCCAGCAGCTTGGACAGGGGAGCGGATCAGCCCCAGCATTTT.